One sample yielded the 32 T cell receptor beta chains listed below, sequenced in a study of siplizumab effects on memory and regulatory T cells. The assay was immunoSEQ multiplex PCR, and TCRdb's table has in-frame clones only and misses some. The data contain roughly 100,000 clones, approximately 94% of them singletons. The sequencing input was CD4+ T cells sorted from blood. The receptors originated from a human donor in good health.

V usage is TRBV4-1 and J usage is TRBJ2-2, with TRBD2 matching 7 bases. Germline values: CDR1 MGHRA, CDR2 YSYEKL. This CDR3 spans 16 amino acids. Trimming took 3 bases from V and 5 from J; bases not matched to a gene: 9. CDR3 in DNA: TGCGCCAGCAGCCAGACGACAGACGGGGGGACCGGGGAGCTGTTTTTT. Translated: CASSQTTDGGTGELFF.

This clone was picked up one time. This rearrangement joins TRBV4-2 to TRBJ1-2; 7 positions agree with TRBD1. Looked up from germline, CDR1 is LGHNA and CDR2 is YNFKEQ. This CDR3 is built from 17 residues. J was trimmed by 4 bases and V by 6 bases; bases with no gene match: 17. CDR3 sequence: CASRNRDRDLISYGYTF. The CDR3 region has the DNA TGTGCCAGCAGGAACCGGGACAGAGACTTAATCAGCTATGGCTACACCTTC.

The rearrangement uses TRBV10-3 and TRBJ1-1; TRBD1 agrees at 7 bases. V shed 9 bases and J 0 bases; nucleotides not matched to a gene: 4. The CDR3 covers 13 residues. Germline V lookup: CDR1 ENHRY, CDR2 SYGVKD. The CDR3 sequence is CAIATGMNTEAFF. As DNA, the CDR3 is TGTGCCATTGCGACAGGGATGAACACTGAAGCTTTCTTT.

The chain uses TRBV7-2 and TRBJ2-7, with 8 bases that match TRBD2. Germline lookup yields CDR1 SGHTA and CDR2 FQGNSA. The junction had 11 bases not matched to a gene; V was cut back by 1 base and J by 6 bases. The CDR3 consists of 16 residues. The chain's CDR3 is CASSLGGAGATGEQYF. CDR3 bases: TGTGCCAGCAGCTTAGGGGGAGCGGGGGCCACGGGCGAGCAGTACTTC.

V usage is TRBV7-8 and J usage is TRBJ2-2; no definite D call. The CDR3 sequence is 16 residues long. CDR1 and CDR2 from the germline V gene are SGHVS and FQNEAQ. Trimming removed 2 bases at V and 3 bases at J, with 13 bases between. For the CDR3, the DNA is TGTGCCAGCAGCTTACTCCGGGTCCCTGACACCGGGGAGCTGTTTTTT. Translating gives CASSLLRVPDTGELFF.

The chain uses TRBV13 and TRBJ2-7; 8 bases fit TRBD1. The CDR3 is made up of 15 amino acids. Germline V gives CDR1 PRHDT, CDR2 FYEKMQ (reference sequence). With 3 bases clipped from V and 0 bases from J, the junction kept 4 bases outside the gene matches. CDR3 sequence reads: CASSLNRGSSYEQYF. CDR3 coding DNA: TGTGCCAGCAGCTTGAACAGGGGGAGCTCCTACGAGCAGTACTTC.

The chain joins TRBV5-6 to TRBJ1-1; 7 nucleotides align to TRBD1. This CDR3 comprises 13 residues. Germline V lookup: CDR1 SGHDT, CDR2 YYEEEE. Trimming at V came to 3 bases and at J to 5 bases, leaving 4 bases not matched to a gene. The CDR3 DNA reads as TGTGCCAGCAGCTCGACAGGGCGGACTGAAGCTTTCTTT. Translating gives CASSSTGRTEAFF.

The chain employs TRBV7-9 and TRBJ1-1; no definite D call. Trimming pared 1 base from V and 13 bases from J, leaving 16 bases between. This CDR3 is built from 13 residues. Germline V gene lookup returns CDR1 SEHNR and CDR2 FQNEAQ (reference sequence). The CDR3 spells CASSLGSGPEGFF. Written as DNA, the CDR3 is TGTGCCAGCAGCTTAGGTTCGGGCCCCGAGGGTTTCTTT.

V and J are TRBV29-1 and TRBJ1-3; D unresolved. V was trimmed by 4 bases and J by 4 bases, leaving 8 bases between them. The CDR3 spans 12 residues. Germline V gene data show CDR1 as SQVTM and CDR2 as ANQGSEA. Here the CDR3 reads CSVVGGGNTIYF. The CDR3 DNA sequence: TGCAGCGTTGTCGGTGGGGGAAACACCATATATTTT.

The V and J genes are TRBV29-1 and TRBJ2-5, with D possibly called TRBD1 or TRBD2 (5 bases each). Germline V gene data show CDR1 as SQVTM and CDR2 as ANQGSEA. CDR3 length equals 15 residues. The V gene lost 3 bases and the J gene lost 4 bases, with 18 bases spanning the gap. CDR3 region: CSVEPGQGEGETQYF. The CDR3, as DNA: TGCAGCGTTGAGCCGGGGCAGGGAGAAGGAGAGACCCAGTACTTC.

The chain uses TRBV6-5 and TRBJ2-7; the D gene is possibly TRBD2 (6 bases). This CDR3 spans 14 amino acids. Trimming took 0 bases from V and 3 from J, leaving 9 bases between them. Looked up from germline, CDR1 is MNHEY and CDR2 is SVGAGI. The CDR3 region is CASSYSGGGYEQYF. CDR3 DNA sequence: TGTGCCAGCAGTTACTCCGGGGGAGGCTACGAGCAGTACTTC.

Note on this clone: This sample includes further DNA sequences coding for the same CDR3. V is TRBV7-9 and J is TRBJ2-1, with 8 nucleotides matching TRBD2. Germline CDR1 SEHNR, CDR2 FQNEAQ (reference sequence). The CDR3 covers 15 residues. The V and J ends lost 4 bases and 4 bases, in that order; junction bases with no gene match: 6. The CDR3 spells CASSSGTSGYNEQFF. The DNA of the CDR3 is TGTGCCAGCAGCTCTGGCACTAGCGGATACAATGAGCAGTTCTTC.

V gene TRBV18 combines with J gene TRBJ2-7; 13 nucleotides agree with TRBD2. V shed 6 bases and J 5 bases; nucleotides not matched to a gene: 10. This CDR3 contains 16 residues. Looked up from germline, CDR1 is KGHSH and CDR2 is LQKENI. CDR3 sequence: CASSPTSGRALHEQYF. Written as DNA, the CDR3 is TGTGCCAGCTCCCCTACTAGCGGGAGGGCCCTCCACGAGCAGTACTTC.

This clone has more than one count but fewer than ten. The chain couples TRBV2 to TRBJ1-6; 7 bases align to TRBD1. The J segment lost 5 bases and the V segment lost 3 bases, leaving 4 bases of the junction unmatched. Germline V CDR1 and CDR2: SNHLY, FYNNEI. This CDR3 is built from 15 residues. The CDR3 loop reads CASSDPDRDNSPLHF. As DNA, the CDR3 is TGTGCCAGCAGTGATCCTGACAGGGATAATTCACCCCTCCACTTT.

The chain joins TRBV6-4 to TRBJ2-2, with 10 positions matching TRBD1. Germline-derived CDR1 and CDR2 are MRHNA and SNTAGT. CDR3 length: 16 amino acids. The junction had 6 bases not matched to a gene; V was cut back by 1 base and J by 7 bases. CDR3 bases: TGTGCCAGCAGTGACTGGGACAGGGGAGTCGGCGGGGAGCTGTTTTTT. As protein: CASSDWDRGVGGELFF.

This clone was counted once. The chain joins TRBV5-5 to TRBJ2-7; 9 bases are a match to TRBD1. V gave up 0 bases and J gave up 3 bases; unmatched junction bases: 7. CDR3 length equals 16 residues. Germline CDR1 reads SGHKS; CDR2 reads YYEKEE (reference sequence). CDR3 region: CASSLAPGTGIYEQYF. As DNA, the CDR3 is TGTGCCAGCAGCTTGGCCCCCGGGACAGGGATCTACGAGCAGTACTTC.

The genes are TRBV4-1 and TRBJ1-6, with 9 bases that match TRBD1. Germline CDR1 MGHRA, CDR2 YSYEKL. This CDR3 spans 17 amino acids. The V and J ends lost 0 bases and 12 bases, in that order; junction bases with no gene match: 12. In nucleotides, the CDR3 is TGCGCCAGCAGCCAAGACGGGCCGGGACAGGGTGAGAGACCCCTCCACTTT. The encoded protein is CASSQDGPGQGERPLHF.

The chain links TRBV5-4 to TRBJ2-5, with TRBD1 matching over 8 bases. Germline values: CDR1 SGHNT, CDR2 YYREEE (reference sequence). The CDR3 extends over 13 amino acids. Losses at the gene ends were 5 bases for V and 3 bases for J; bases not matched to a gene: 3. CDR3 in DNA: TGTGCCAGCAGTGTACAGGGGGAAGAGACCCAGTACTTC. This gives the protein CASSVQGEETQYF. The full variable domain, completed using reference TRBV5-4 and TRBJ2-5, is ETGVTQSPTHLIKTRGQQVTLRCSSQSGHNTVSWYQQALGQGPQFIFQYYREEENGRGNFPPRFSGLQFPNYSSELNVNALELDDSALYLCASSVQGEETQYFGPGTRLLVL.

Only one count was recorded for this clone. J is TRBJ1-4 and V is TRBV5-1; a possible D gene is TRBD1 (5 bases). The germline CDR1 and CDR2 sequences are SGHRS and YFSETQ. V was trimmed by 6 bases and J by 7 bases, leaving 13 bases between them. The CDR3 runs to 13 residues. This chain's CDR3 is CASKRQTGEKLFF. The CDR3 DNA sequence: TGCGCCAGCAAACGACAGACGGGTGAAAAACTGTTTTTT.

This clone has only one observation. The chain links TRBV7-2 to TRBJ2-7, with TRBD2 matching 9 bases. V was clipped by 5 bases and J by 4 bases; unmatched bases: 9. The CDR3 covers 15 residues. The germline V gene encodes CDR1 SGHTA and CDR2 FQGNSA. In DNA, the CDR3 is TGTGCCAGCAGCCCTTCTAGCGGGATCAGGTACGAGCAGTACTTC. It specifies CASSPSSGIRYEQYF.

The rearrangement joins TRBV5-1 to TRBJ2-7; D perhaps matches TRBD2 (6 bases). CDR3 length: 14 amino acids. Germline V CDR1 and CDR2: SGHRS, YFSETQ. V lost 0 bases and J lost 3, with 10 bases in between. The DNA of the CDR3 is TGCGCCAGCAGCTTGGTCGGAGGGGACTACGAGCAGTACTTC. Its protein is CASSLVGGDYEQYF.

The chain carries TRBV14 and TRBJ2-5; no definite D call. This CDR3 contains 14 residues. The V end was cut by 1 base, the J end by 5 bases, with 11 bases between. Germline CDR1 reads SGHDN; CDR2 reads FVKESK. CDR3 sequence (DNA): TGTGCCAGCAGCCAAGGCCTAGTTGTGGAGACCCAGTACTTC. Protein product: CASSQGLVVETQYF.

The rearrangement uses TRBV18 and TRBJ1-6, with 7 bases matching TRBD1. Losses at the gene ends were 3 bases for V and 8 bases for J; bases not matched to a gene: 4. The CDR3 contains 14 residues. Germline CDR1 KGHSH, CDR2 LQKENI. CDR3 protein: CASSPRTGDSPLHF. Here the CDR3 DNA reads TGTGCCAGCTCACCCCGGACAGGCGATTCACCCCTCCACTTT.

This chain connects TRBV11-2 to TRBJ2-7; TRBD2 aligns across 11 bases. J gave up 5 bases and V 7 bases, and 22 bases lay outside the gene matches. Germline V CDR1 and CDR2: SGHAT, FQNNGV. The CDR3 consists of 19 residues. CDR3 loop: CASIISKGSSGRYLHEQYF. CDR3 bases: TGTGCCAGCATCATTTCAAAGGGGTCTAGCGGGAGGTATCTCCACGAGCAGTACTTC. The complete variable domain, with remaining parts taken from reference TRBV11-2 and TRBJ2-7, reads EAGVAQSPRYKIIEKRQSVAFWCNPISGHATLYWYQQILGQGPKLLIQFQNNGVVDDSQLPKDRFSAERLKGVDSTLKIQPAKLEDSAVYLCASIISKGSSGRYLHEQYFGPGTRLTVT.

V usage is TRBV5-6 and J usage is TRBJ1-2, with 9 bases that match TRBD1. V trimming: 5 bases; J trimming: 4 bases; junction bases outside the gene matches: 15. CDR3 size: 17 residues. Per germline, CDR1 SGHDT and CDR2 YYEEEE. The CDR3 bases are TGTGCCAGCAGAAGAGATACCGGGACAGGGAATCCCTATGGCTACACCTTC. Protein: CASRRDTGTGNPYGYTF.

The chain couples TRBV30 to TRBJ1-1; D remains unclear. The germline gives CDR1 GTSNPN, CDR2 SVGIG (reference sequence). The V and J ends lost 0 bases and 5 bases respectively, with 16 bases between them. This CDR3 is built from 15 residues. The CDR3 DNA reads as TGTGCCTGGAGTGTCTACCCTGGCGCTCGGACTGAAGCTTTCTTT. Translation gives CAWSVYPGARTEAFF.

The chain recombines TRBV5-1 with TRBJ1-5; D is unresolved. This CDR3 contains 13 residues. Germline V lookup: CDR1 SGHRS, CDR2 YFSETQ. Trimming removed 4 bases at V and 0 bases at J, with 5 bases between. The CDR3 nucleotides read TGCGCCAGCAGCCCGGATAGCAATCAGCCCCAGCATTTT. This encodes CASSPDSNQPQHF.

This chain connects TRBV5-1 to TRBJ1-1; D perhaps matches TRBD1 (6 bases). Trimming stripped 4 bases from V and 0 bases from J, with 13 bases between. Germline V CDR1 and CDR2: SGHRS, YFSETQ. The CDR3 runs to 15 residues. CDR3 protein: CASSPGQLMNTEAFF. CDR3 in DNA: TGCGCCAGCAGCCCTGGACAGCTTATGAACACTGAAGCTTTCTTT. The variable domain in full, completed from reference TRBV5-1 and TRBJ1-1, reads KAGVTQTPRYLIKTRGQQVTLSCSPISGHRSVSWYQQTPGQGLQFLFEYFSETQRNKGNFPGRFSGRQFSNSRSEMNVSTLELGDSALYLCASSPGQLMNTEAFFGQGTRLTVV.

This clone was recorded only once. The missing conserved phenylalanine or tryptophan at the end of this CDR3 makes a read error likely. The limits of the CDR3 on the DNA are not certain, so only TCRdb's listed CDR3 is given. The chain is built from TRBV9 and TRBJ1-3; the table's D call of TRBD1 was not tested on the DNA. Ends included, the CDR3 has 11 residues. Germline CDR1 and CDR2: SGDLS and YYNGEE. This CDR3 reads CASSAFSQGGI.

The J gene is TRBJ1-4, the V gene TRBV28, with no clear D. V was clipped by 4 bases and J by 4 bases, with 10 bases between them. The CDR3 loop spans 14 amino acids. From germline, CDR1 is MDHEN and CDR2 SYDVKM. The CDR3 spells CASSYSVVNEKLFF. The CDR3, as DNA: TGTGCCAGCAGTTACTCGGTGGTTAATGAAAAACTGTTTTTT.

The chain couples TRBV9 to TRBJ2-3; 8 bases match TRBD2. J gave up 5 bases and V 4 bases, and 9 bases lay outside the gene matches. The CDR3 consists of 15 residues. Germline V gene data show CDR1 as SGDLS and CDR2 as YYNGEE. CDR3 DNA: TGTGCCAGCAGCTCAACCGGGCTAGCGGGAGATACGCAGTATTTT. Its translation: CASSSTGLAGDTQYF. The whole variable domain, remainder taken from reference TRBV9 and TRBJ2-3, is DSGVTQTPKHLITATGQRVTLRCSPRSGDLSVYWYQQSLDQGLQFLIQYYNGEERAKGNILERFSAQQFPDLHSELNLSSLELGDSALYFCASSSTGLAGDTQYFGPGTRLTVL.

The V call is TRBV9, the J call TRBJ2-1; possible D gene TRBD1, 5 bases. The CDR3 totals 13 residues. Germline V gene data show CDR1 as SGDLS and CDR2 as YYNGEE. The germline V and J ends were trimmed by 0 bases and 7 bases, with 8 bases remaining between them. CDR3 in amino acids: CASSVAQGNEQFF. The CDR3 DNA reads as TGTGCCAGCAGCGTAGCCCAGGGAAATGAGCAGTTCTTC. Combining the CDR3 with reference TRBV9 and TRBJ2-1 gives the whole variable domain DSGVTQTPKHLITATGQRVTLRCSPRSGDLSVYWYQQSLDQGLQFLIQYYNGEERAKGNILERFSAQQFPDLHSELNLSSLELGDSALYFCASSVAQGNEQFFGPGTRLTVL.